The rows below give T cell receptor beta chains drawn from one sample of a study of regulatory T cells in long-lasting Graves disease. TCRdb re-derived calls from the multiplex PCR reads in MiXCR, one entry per CDR3 protein. The sample has 500,000 to 700,000 distinct CDR3 sequences; 16% are singletons. The same sample was also used in a study of T cells in Graves' hyperthyroidism and ophthalmopathy.

This specimen was peripheral blood mononuclear cells (PBMCs), taken at new diagnosis, from a patient treated with antithyroid drugs. The origin of the receptors is a woman aged 25-40 years with Graves disease. CDR3s include the opening cysteine and the closing phenylalanine or tryptophan. D genes are given only for firm matches. Rows may omit the clone size; those that give it use once, few, many or a size class.

D gene	V gene	J gene	clone size	CDR3 DNA	CDR3 protein
TRBD1	TRBV20-1	TRBJ2-3	few	TGCAGTGCTAGAGATTTGCGACAGGGCCCAGATACGCAGTATTTT	CSARDLRQGPDTQYF
-	TRBV6-2/TRBV6-3	TRBJ2-1	many	TGTGCCAGCAGTGGCGACAGAAAGACCTACAATGAGCAGTTCTTC	CASSGDRKTYNEQFF
TRBD2	TRBV6-1	TRBJ2-7	many	TGTGCCAGCAGCCTCAAGGGGCCTAGCGGCTACTACGAGCAGTACTTC	CASSLKGPSGYYEQYF
TRBD1	TRBV10-3	TRBJ1-1	many	TGTGCCATCAGTGGTGGACAGGGAGTCACTGAAGCTTTCTTT	CAISGGQGVTEAFF
-	TRBV3-1	TRBJ2-3	few	TGTGCCAGCAGCCTAGGCGGAGGACAGACAACGCAGTATTTT	CASSLGGGQTTQYF
TRBD1	TRBV9	TRBJ2-5	-	TGTGCCAGCAGCGTGCGTGGACAGGGCGGTTCAGAGACCCAGTACTTC	CASSVRGQGGSETQYF
-	TRBV12-3/TRBV12-4	TRBJ2-3	many	TGTGCCAGCAGACGGGACGGGGTCGCGGTGAGATTT	CASRRDGVAVRF
TRBD2	TRBV20-1	TRBJ2-7	many	TGCAGTGCGACTAGCGGGAGTGTCTACGAGCAGTACTTC	CSATSGSVYEQYF
TRBD2	TRBV27	TRBJ2-3	many	TGTGCCAGCAGTTTGTTCGCTAGCGGGACCAAGCCTAGCACAGATACGCAGTATTTT	CASSLFASGTKPSTDTQYF
TRBD1	TRBV11-2	TRBJ2-1	-	TGTGCCAGCAATCCAGGGGGTTCCTACAATGAGCAGTTCTTC	CASNPGGSYNEQFF